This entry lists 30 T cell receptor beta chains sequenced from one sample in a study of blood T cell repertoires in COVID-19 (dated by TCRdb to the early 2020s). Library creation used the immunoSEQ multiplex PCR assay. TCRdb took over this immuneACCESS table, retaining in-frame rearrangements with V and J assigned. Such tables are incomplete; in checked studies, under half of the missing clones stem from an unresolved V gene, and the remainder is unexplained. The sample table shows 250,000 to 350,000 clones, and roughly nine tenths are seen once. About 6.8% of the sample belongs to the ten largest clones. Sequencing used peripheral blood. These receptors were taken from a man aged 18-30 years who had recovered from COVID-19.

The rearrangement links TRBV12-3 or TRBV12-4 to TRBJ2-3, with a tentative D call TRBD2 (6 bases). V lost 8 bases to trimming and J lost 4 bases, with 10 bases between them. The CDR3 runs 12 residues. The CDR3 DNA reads TGTGCCAGCGGGACTTGGGCAGATACGCAGTATTTT. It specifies CASGTWADTQYF.

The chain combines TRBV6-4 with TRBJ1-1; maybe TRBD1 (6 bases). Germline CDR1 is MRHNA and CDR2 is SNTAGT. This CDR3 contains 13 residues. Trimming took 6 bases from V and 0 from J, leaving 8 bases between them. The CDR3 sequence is CASRDSLNTEAFF. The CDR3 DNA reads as TGTGCCAGCAGGGACAGCCTGAACACTGAAGCTTTCTTT.

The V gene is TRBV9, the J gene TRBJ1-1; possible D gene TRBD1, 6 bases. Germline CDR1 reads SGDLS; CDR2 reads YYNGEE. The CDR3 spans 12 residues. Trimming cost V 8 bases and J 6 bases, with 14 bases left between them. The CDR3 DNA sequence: TGTGCCAGTGGGGGGGCTACCCCTGAAGCTTTCTTT. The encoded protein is CASGGATPEAFF.

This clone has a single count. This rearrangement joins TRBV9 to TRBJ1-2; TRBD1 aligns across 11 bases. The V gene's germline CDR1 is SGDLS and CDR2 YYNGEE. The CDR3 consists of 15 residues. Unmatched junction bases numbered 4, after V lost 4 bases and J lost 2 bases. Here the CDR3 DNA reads TGTGCCAGCAGCCCTCGGACAGGGGGCAACTATGGCTACACCTTC. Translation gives CASSPRTGGNYGYTF.

The CDR3 bases are TGCGCCAGCAGCTTCCAGGCGAGCACAGATACGCAGTATTTT. Translated: CASSFQASTDTQYF. The rearrangement joins TRBV5-1 to TRBJ2-3; D unclear. This CDR3 has 14 amino acids. Trimming stripped 2 bases from V and 0 bases from J, with 7 bases between. Germline V gives CDR1 SGHRS, CDR2 YFSETQ.

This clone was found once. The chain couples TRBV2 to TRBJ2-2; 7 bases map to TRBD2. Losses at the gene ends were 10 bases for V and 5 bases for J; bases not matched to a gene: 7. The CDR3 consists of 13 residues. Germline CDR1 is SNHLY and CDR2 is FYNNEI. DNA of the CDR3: TGTGCCAACTCTAGCGGACCTACCGGGGAGCTGTTTTTT. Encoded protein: CANSSGPTGELFF.

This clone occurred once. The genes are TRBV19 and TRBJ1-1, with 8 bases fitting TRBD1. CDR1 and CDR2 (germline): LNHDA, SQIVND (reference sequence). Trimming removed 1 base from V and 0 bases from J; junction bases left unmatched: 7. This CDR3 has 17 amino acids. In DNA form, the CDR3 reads TGTGCCAGTAGTATAGGACAGGGGAACAGGATGAACACTGAAGCTTTCTTT. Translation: CASSIGQGNRMNTEAFF.

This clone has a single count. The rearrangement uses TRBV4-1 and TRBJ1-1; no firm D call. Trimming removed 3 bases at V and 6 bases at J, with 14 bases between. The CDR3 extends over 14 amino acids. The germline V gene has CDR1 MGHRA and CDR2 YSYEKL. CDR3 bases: TGCGCCAGCAGCCAGCGCGGGTCGCTCTCTGAAGCTTTCTTT. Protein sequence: CASSQRGSLSEAFF.

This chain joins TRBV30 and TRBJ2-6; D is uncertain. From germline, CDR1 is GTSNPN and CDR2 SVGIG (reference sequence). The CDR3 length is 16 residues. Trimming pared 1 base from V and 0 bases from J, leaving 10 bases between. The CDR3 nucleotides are TGTGCCTGGAGTGGGGCAGGAAGCTCTGGGGCCAACGTCCTGACTTTC. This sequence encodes CAWSGAGSSGANVLTF. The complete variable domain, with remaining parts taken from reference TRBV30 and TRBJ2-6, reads SQTIHQWPATLVQPVGSPLSLECTVEGTSNPNLYWYRQAAGRGLQLLFYSVGIGQISSEVPQNLSASRPQDRQFILSSKKLLLSDSGFYLCAWSGAGSSGANVLTFGAGSRLTVL.

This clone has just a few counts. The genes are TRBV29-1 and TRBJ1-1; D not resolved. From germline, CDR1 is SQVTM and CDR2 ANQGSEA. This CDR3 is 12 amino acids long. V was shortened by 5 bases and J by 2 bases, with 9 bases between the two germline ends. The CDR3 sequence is CSVFTENTEAFF. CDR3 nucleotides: TGCAGCGTTTTTACAGAAAACACTGAAGCTTTCTTT.

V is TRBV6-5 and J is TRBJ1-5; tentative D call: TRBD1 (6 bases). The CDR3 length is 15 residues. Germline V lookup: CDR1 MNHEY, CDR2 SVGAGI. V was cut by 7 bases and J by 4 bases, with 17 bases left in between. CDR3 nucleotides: TGTGCCAGCACCCTCGGACAGCCAGTGAATCAGCCCCAGCATTTT. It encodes CASTLGQPVNQPQHF.

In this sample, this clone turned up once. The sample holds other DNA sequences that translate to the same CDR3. The CDR3 region is CASSLEGGSQPQHF. CDR3 DNA sequence: TGTGCCAGCAGCTTAGAAGGGGGCAGTCAGCCCCAGCATTTT. V is TRBV7-9 and J is TRBJ1-5; 7 bases are a match to TRBD1. Losses at the gene ends were 1 base for V and 6 bases for J; bases not matched to a gene: 3. CDR1 is SEHNR, CDR2 FQNEAQ, per germline (reference sequence). The CDR3 is 14 residues long.

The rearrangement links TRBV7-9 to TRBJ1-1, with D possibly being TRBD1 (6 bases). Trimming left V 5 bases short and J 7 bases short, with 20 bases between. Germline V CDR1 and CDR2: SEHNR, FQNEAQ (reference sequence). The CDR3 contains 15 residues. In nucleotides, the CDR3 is TGTGCCAGCAGCCCCGCGAGACAGGAAATAATTGAAGCTTTCTTT. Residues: CASSPARQEIIEAFF.

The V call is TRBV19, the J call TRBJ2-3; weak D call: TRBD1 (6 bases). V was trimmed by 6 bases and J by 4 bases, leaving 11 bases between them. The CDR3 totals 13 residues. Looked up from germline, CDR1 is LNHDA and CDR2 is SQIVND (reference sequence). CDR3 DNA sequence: TGTGCCAGTAGCAAACAGGGACCAGATACGCAGTATTTT. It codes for CASSKQGPDTQYF.

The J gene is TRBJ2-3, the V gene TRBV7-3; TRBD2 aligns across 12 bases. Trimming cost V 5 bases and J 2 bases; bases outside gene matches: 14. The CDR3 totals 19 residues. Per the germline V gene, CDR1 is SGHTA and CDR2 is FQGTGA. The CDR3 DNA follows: TGTGCCAGCAGCCCACCGACTAGCGGGGGCGTACTAAACACAGATACGCAGTATTTT. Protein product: CASSPPTSGGVLNTDTQYF.

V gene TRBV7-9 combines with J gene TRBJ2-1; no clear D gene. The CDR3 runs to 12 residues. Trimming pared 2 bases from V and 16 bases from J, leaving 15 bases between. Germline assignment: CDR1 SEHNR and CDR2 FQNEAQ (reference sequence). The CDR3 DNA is TGTGCCAGCAGCTTATCGTCCGCCAGTCAATTCTTC. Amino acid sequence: CASSLSSASQFF.

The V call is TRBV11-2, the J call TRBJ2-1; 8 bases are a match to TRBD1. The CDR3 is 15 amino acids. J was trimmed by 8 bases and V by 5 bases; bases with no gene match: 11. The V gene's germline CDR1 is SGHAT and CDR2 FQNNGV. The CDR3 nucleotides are TGTGCCAGCAGCCAAAACCCCCCAGGGGGCGATGAGCAGTTCTTC. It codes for CASSQNPPGGDEQFF.

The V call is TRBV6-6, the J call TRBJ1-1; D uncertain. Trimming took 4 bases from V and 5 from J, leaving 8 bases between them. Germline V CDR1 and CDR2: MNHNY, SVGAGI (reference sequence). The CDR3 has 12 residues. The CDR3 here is CASSWTGTEAFF. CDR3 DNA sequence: TGTGCCAGCAGTTGGACTGGGACTGAAGCTTTCTTT.

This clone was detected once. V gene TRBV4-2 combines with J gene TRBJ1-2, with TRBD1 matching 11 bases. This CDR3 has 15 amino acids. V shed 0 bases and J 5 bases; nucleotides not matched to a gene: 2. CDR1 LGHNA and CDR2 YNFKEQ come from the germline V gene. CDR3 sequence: CASSQEDRGPYGYTF. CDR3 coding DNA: TGTGCCAGCAGCCAAGAGGACAGGGGGCCGTATGGCTACACCTTC.

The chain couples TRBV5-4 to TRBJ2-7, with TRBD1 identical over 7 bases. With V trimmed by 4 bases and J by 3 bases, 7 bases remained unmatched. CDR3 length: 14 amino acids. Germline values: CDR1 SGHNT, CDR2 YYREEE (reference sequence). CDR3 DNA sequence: TGTGCCAGCAGCGGGATGGGACAGAACTACGAGCAGTACTTC. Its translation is CASSGMGQNYEQYF.

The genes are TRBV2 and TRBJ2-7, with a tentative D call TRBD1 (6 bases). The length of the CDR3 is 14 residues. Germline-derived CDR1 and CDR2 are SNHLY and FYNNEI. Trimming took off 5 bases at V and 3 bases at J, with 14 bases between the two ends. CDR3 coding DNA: TGTGCCAGCAGTATTTTGCAGGGGCGCTACGAGCAGTACTTC. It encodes CASSILQGRYEQYF. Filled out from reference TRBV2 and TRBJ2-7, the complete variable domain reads EPEVTQTPSHQVTQMGQEVILRCVPISNHLYFYWYRQILGQKVEFLVSFYNNEISEKSEIFDDQFSVERPDGSNFTLKIRSTKLEDSAMYFCASSILQGRYEQYFGPGTRLTVT.

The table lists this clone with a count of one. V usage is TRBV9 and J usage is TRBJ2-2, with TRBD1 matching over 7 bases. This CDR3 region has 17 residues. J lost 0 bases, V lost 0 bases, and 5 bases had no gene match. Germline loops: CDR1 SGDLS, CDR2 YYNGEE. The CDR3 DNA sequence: TGTGCCAGCAGCGTAGTGGGACAGACGGCGAACACCGGGGAGCTGTTTTTT. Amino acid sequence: CASSVVGQTANTGELFF. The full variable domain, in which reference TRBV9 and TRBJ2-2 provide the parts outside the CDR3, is DSGVTQTPKHLITATGQRVTLRCSPRSGDLSVYWYQQSLDQGLQFLIQYYNGEERAKGNILERFSAQQFPDLHSELNLSSLELGDSALYFCASSVVGQTANTGELFFGEGSRLTVL.

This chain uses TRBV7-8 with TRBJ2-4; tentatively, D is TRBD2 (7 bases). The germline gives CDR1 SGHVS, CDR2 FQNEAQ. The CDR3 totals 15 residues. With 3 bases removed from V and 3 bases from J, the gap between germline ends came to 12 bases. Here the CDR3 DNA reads TGTGCCAGCAGCTTGGGAGGGGGAATCAAAAACATTCAGTACTTC. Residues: CASSLGGGIKNIQYF.

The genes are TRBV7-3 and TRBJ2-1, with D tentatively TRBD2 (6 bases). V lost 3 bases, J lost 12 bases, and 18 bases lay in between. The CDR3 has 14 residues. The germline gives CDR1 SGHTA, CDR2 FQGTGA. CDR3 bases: TGTGCCAGCAGCTTCGGGGGAACTCTCTCGGGGCAGTTCTTC. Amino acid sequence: CASSFGGTLSGQFF.

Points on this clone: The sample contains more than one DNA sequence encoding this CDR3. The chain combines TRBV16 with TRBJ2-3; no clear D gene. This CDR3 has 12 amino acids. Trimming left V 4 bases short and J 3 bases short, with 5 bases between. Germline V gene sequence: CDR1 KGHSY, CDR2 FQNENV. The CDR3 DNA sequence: TGTGCCAGCAGCCCTTCTACAGATACGCAGTATTTT. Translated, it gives CASSPSTDTQYF.

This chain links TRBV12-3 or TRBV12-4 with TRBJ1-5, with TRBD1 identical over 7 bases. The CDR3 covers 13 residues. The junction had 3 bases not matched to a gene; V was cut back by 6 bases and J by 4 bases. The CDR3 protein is CASSQGENQPQHF. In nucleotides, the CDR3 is TGTGCCAGCAGCCAGGGGGAAAATCAGCCCCAGCATTTT.

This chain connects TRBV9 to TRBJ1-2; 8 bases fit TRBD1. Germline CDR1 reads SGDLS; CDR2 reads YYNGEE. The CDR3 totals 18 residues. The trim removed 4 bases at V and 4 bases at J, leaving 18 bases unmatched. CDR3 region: CASSPTTGTGDYTYGYTF. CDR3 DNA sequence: TGTGCCAGCAGCCCCACTACCGGGACAGGAGATTACACCTATGGCTACACCTTC.

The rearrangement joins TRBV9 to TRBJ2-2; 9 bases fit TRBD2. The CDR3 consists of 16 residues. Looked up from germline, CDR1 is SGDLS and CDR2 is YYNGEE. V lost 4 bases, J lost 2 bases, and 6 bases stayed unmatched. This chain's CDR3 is CASSPGLAINTGELFF. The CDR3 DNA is TGTGCCAGCAGCCCCGGACTAGCGATCAACACCGGGGAGCTGTTTTTT.

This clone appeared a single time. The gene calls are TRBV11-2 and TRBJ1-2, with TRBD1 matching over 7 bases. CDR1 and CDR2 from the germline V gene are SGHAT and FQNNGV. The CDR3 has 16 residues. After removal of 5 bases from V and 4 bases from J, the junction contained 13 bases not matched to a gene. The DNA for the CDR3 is TGTGCCAGCAGCCAGCCGACAGGGTCTGTCAGCTATGGCTACACCTTC. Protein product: CASSQPTGSVSYGYTF.

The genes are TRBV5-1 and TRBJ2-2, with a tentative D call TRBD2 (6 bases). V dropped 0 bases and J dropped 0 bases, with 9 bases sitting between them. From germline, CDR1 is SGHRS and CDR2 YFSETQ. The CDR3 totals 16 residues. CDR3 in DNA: TGCGCCAGCAGCTTGGGGACTATCGCGAACACCGGGGAGCTGTTTTTT. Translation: CASSLGTIANTGELFF. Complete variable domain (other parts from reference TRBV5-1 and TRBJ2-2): KAGVTQTPRYLIKTRGQQVTLSCSPISGHRSVSWYQQTPGQGLQFLFEYFSETQRNKGNFPGRFSGRQFSNSRSEMNVSTLELGDSALYLCASSLGTIANTGELFFGEGSRLTVL.